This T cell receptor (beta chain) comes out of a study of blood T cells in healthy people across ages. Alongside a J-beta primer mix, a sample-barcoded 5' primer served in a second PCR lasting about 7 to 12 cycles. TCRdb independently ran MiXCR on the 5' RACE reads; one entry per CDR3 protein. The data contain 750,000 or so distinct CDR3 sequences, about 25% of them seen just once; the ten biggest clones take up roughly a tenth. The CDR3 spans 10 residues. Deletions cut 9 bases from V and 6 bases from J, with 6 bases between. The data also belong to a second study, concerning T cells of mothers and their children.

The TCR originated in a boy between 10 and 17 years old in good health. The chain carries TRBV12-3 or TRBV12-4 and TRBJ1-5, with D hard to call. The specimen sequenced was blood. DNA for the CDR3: TGTGCCAGTTTTGGTCAGCCCCAGCATTTT. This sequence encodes CASFGQPQHF.